This section outlines one T cell receptor (beta chain) sequence together with its context. Its antigen is not known. This record belongs to a study of long-term antiretroviral therapy in people with HIV. Whole-study results and caveats: Clonal expansions arising prior to ART prevailed in the repertoire at every time point. In the period from about 2004 to 2017, blood was collected, possibly under older ART regimens.

Until DNA extraction, the samples held between 1-10 million cryopreserved PBMC. An immunoSEQ assay, version v3.0, was performed at survey level. Assay: immunoSEQ multiplex PCR; the TCRdb copy retains only in-frame clones and omits some. The sample contains 25,000 to 35,000 clones, over 70% of which appear only once. The junction had 4 bases not matched to a gene; V was cut back by 3 bases and J by 5 bases. The CDR3 consists of 16 residues. Germline CDR1 and CDR2: LNHDA and SQIVND (reference sequence). The receptor's source is a man aged 25-45 years with HIV. This rearrangement joins TRBV19 to TRBJ2-2; the match to TRBD2 covers 12 bases. This sample comprised unsorted PBMCs, obtained almost 2.9 years after starting antiretroviral therapy. The CDR3 bases are TGTGCCAGTAGTATCCTAGCGGGAGGGGGAACCGGGGAGCTGTTTTTT. It specifies CASSILAGGGTGELFF.